The rows below give T cell receptor beta chains drawn from one sample of a study of OX40 agonist ivuxolimab in advanced cancers. Repertoires were generated with immunoSEQ multiplex PCR, while TCRdb's copy carries only in-frame clones and drops some. The repertoire has 72,000 or so clones, roughly nine tenths of them found once; the top ten carry roughly an eighth. Sequenced here: CD4+ or CD8+ T cells sorted from blood, sampled in a trial of the OX40 agonist ivuxolimab. The source is an adult with an advanced solid tumor such as melanoma, head and neck, liver or kidney cancer. The CDR3 runs from the conserved cysteine through the conserved F or W. The D gene is left open where the match is weak. The listing skips clone size in some rows; elsewhere it reads once, few, many or a size class.

v_gene: TRBV5-1
abundance: NA
j_gene: TRBJ1-3
d_gene: NA
CDR3nt: TGCGCCAGCAGCTTTGCGACCGGGGGCTCTGGAAACACCATATATTTT
CDR3aa: CASSFATGGSGNTIYF

v_gene: TRBV5-8
abundance: NA
j_gene: TRBJ1-1
d_gene: NA
CDR3nt: TGTGCCAGCAGCTTGGTCCACCTGAACACTGAAGCTTTCTTT
CDR3aa: CASSLVHLNTEAFF

v_gene: TRBV7-2
abundance: once
j_gene: TRBJ1-2
d_gene: NA
CDR3nt: TGTGCCAGCAGCTACGGGCAGTTCTATGGCTACACCTTC
CDR3aa: CASSYGQFYGYTF

v_gene: TRBV6-5
abundance: once
j_gene: TRBJ2-7
d_gene: NA
CDR3nt: TGTGCCAGCAGACTACTGAGCTCCTACGAGCAGTACTTC
CDR3aa: CASRLLSSYEQYF

v_gene: TRBV7-6
abundance: NA
j_gene: TRBJ2-1
d_gene: NA
CDR3nt: TGTGCCAGCAGCTTATCGGTCACATCCATCAATGAGCAGTTCTTC
CDR3aa: CASSLSVTSINEQFF

v_gene: TRBV11-2
abundance: NA
j_gene: TRBJ2-1
d_gene: TRBD2
CDR3nt: TGTGCCAGCAGCCGAGTCATTAGCGGGGAGGCCCCTCGGAATGAGCAGTTCTTC
CDR3aa: CASSRVISGEAPRNEQFF

v_gene: TRBV7-2
abundance: NA
j_gene: TRBJ1-2
d_gene: NA
CDR3nt: TGTGCCAGCAGCGCTTACCGGGGGGCTACCTATGGCTACACCTTC
CDR3aa: CASSAYRGATYGYTF

v_gene: TRBV4-1
abundance: NA
j_gene: TRBJ2-1
d_gene: TRBD2
CDR3nt: TGCGCCAGCAGCCAAGACCCTCTAGCGGGGGCGATCTACAATGAGCAGTTCTTC
CDR3aa: CASSQDPLAGAIYNEQFF

v_gene: TRBV2
abundance: NA
j_gene: TRBJ1-1
d_gene: TRBD1
CDR3nt: TGTGCCAGCAGTGAGGACAGGCGGACTGAAGCTTTCTTT
CDR3aa: CASSEDRRTEAFF

v_gene: TRBV7-9
abundance: NA
j_gene: TRBJ1-1
d_gene: NA
CDR3nt: TGTGCCAGCAGCCCCCCGGGACAAAGCACTGAAGCTTTCTTT
CDR3aa: CASSPPGQSTEAFF

v_gene: TRBV28
abundance: NA
j_gene: TRBJ1-1
d_gene: TRBD1
CDR3nt: TGTGCCAGCAGTTCCTTGGGATGGGACAGGGGGAACACTGAAGCTTTCTTT
CDR3aa: CASSSLGWDRGNTEAFF

v_gene: TRBV27
abundance: once
j_gene: TRBJ2-7
d_gene: TRBD2
CDR3nt: TGTGCCAGCACCCCCCGGGGGGGGCCCACCTACGAGCAGTACTTC
CDR3aa: CASTPRGGPTYEQYF

v_gene: TRBV5-8
abundance: NA
j_gene: TRBJ1-1
d_gene: NA
CDR3nt: TGTGCCAGCAGCTTGGAGGGGGGCTGGGACACTGAAGCTTTCTTT
CDR3aa: CASSLEGGWDTEAFF

v_gene: TRBV27
abundance: NA
j_gene: TRBJ2-5
d_gene: TRBD2
CDR3nt: TGTGCCAGCAGTTTATTTCGCGCGGGGGTCCAAGAGACCCAGTACTTC
CDR3aa: CASSLFRAGVQETQYF

v_gene: TRBV5-1
abundance: NA
j_gene: TRBJ2-3
d_gene: NA
CDR3nt: TGCGCCAGCAGCTTCACAGATACGCAGTATTTT
CDR3aa: CASSFTDTQYF

v_gene: TRBV5-1
abundance: NA
j_gene: TRBJ2-5
d_gene: NA
CDR3nt: TGCGCCAGCAGCTTGGGGATCGGGGAGACCCAGTACTTC
CDR3aa: CASSLGIGETQYF

v_gene: TRBV6-5
abundance: NA
j_gene: TRBJ1-2
d_gene: NA
CDR3nt: TGTGCCAGCAGTCCGAGCAACTATGGCTACACCTTC
CDR3aa: CASSPSNYGYTF

v_gene: TRBV2
abundance: NA
j_gene: TRBJ2-2
d_gene: TRBD1
CDR3nt: TGTGCCAGCAGGGCAGACAGGGTTAGCGGGGAGCTGTTTTTT
CDR3aa: CASRADRVSGELFF

v_gene: TRBV28
abundance: NA
j_gene: TRBJ2-6
d_gene: NA
CDR3nt: TGTGCCAGCAGTCCCCTAGGATACTCTGGGGCCAACGTCCTGACTTTC
CDR3aa: CASSPLGYSGANVLTF

v_gene: TRBV14
abundance: NA
j_gene: TRBJ2-1
d_gene: TRBD2
CDR3nt: TGTGCCAGCAGCCAAGCCCTTACTAGCGCCTACAATGAGCAGTTCTTC
CDR3aa: CASSQALTSAYNEQFF

v_gene: TRBV5-4
abundance: NA
j_gene: TRBJ2-1
d_gene: TRBD2
CDR3nt: TGTGCCAGCAGCTTGGGGGGACTAGCGGGAGCGAATTACAATGAGCAGTTCTTC
CDR3aa: CASSLGGLAGANYNEQFF

v_gene: TRBV6-4
abundance: NA
j_gene: TRBJ1-1
d_gene: TRBD1
CDR3nt: TGTGCCAGCAGCGACCAGACAGGGGTGAAGGCTTTCTTT
CDR3aa: CASSDQTGVKAFF

v_gene: TRBV16
abundance: once
j_gene: TRBJ1-2
d_gene: NA
CDR3nt: TGTGCCAGCAGCGGACAGTCTTATGGCTACACCTTC
CDR3aa: CASSGQSYGYTF

v_gene: TRBV2
abundance: few
j_gene: TRBJ1-2
d_gene: NA
CDR3nt: TGTGCCAGCACCAGGGTCGGTTATGGCTACACCTTC
CDR3aa: CASTRVGYGYTF

v_gene: TRBV10-2
abundance: NA
j_gene: TRBJ1-2
d_gene: NA
CDR3nt: TGCGCCAGCAGTGGGGACCCTTCTTCCTATGGCTACACCTTC
CDR3aa: CASSGDPSSYGYTF

v_gene: TRBV18
abundance: NA
j_gene: TRBJ1-1
d_gene: TRBD1
CDR3nt: TGTGCCAGCTCACCCTCTCAGACAGGGTGGGCGACTGAAGCTTTCTTT
CDR3aa: CASSPSQTGWATEAFF

v_gene: TRBV5-1
abundance: NA
j_gene: TRBJ2-3
d_gene: TRBD1
CDR3nt: TGCGCCAGCAGCCCTATGGGGACAGGGGCCACAGATACGCAGTATTTT
CDR3aa: CASSPMGTGATDTQYF

v_gene: TRBV19
abundance: NA
j_gene: TRBJ1-3
d_gene: NA
CDR3nt: TGTGCCAGTAGTATAACAGCGAACTCTGGAAACACCATATATTTT
CDR3aa: CASSITANSGNTIYF

v_gene: TRBV7-9
abundance: NA
j_gene: TRBJ1-2
d_gene: TRBD1
CDR3nt: TGTGCCAGCAGCTTAGTCCGACAGGGCGGGGGCTACACCTTC
CDR3aa: CASSLVRQGGGYTF

v_gene: TRBV2
abundance: NA
j_gene: TRBJ1-1
d_gene: NA
CDR3nt: TGTGCCAGCAGTGAAGCTGCAGCGGGGTACACTGAAGCTTTCTTT
CDR3aa: CASSEAAAGYTEAFF

v_gene: TRBV28
abundance: NA
j_gene: TRBJ1-2
d_gene: NA
CDR3nt: TGTGCCAGCAGTCCCCCCCAGCGGTATGGCTACACCTTC
CDR3aa: CASSPPQRYGYTF

v_gene: TRBV9
abundance: NA
j_gene: TRBJ1-3
d_gene: TRBD1
CDR3nt: TGTGCCAGCAGCGTCAGGGAGGGGGCTGTATCTGGAAACACCATATATTTT
CDR3aa: CASSVREGAVSGNTIYF

v_gene: TRBV27
abundance: NA
j_gene: TRBJ2-3
d_gene: NA
CDR3nt: TGTGCCAGCAGTTCCCCCCAGGGCAGCACAGATACGCAGTATTTT
CDR3aa: CASSSPQGSTDTQYF

v_gene: TRBV6-5
abundance: NA
j_gene: TRBJ2-1
d_gene: TRBD2
CDR3nt: TGTGCCAGCAACCTAGCGGGGGAGTACAATGAGCAGTTCTTC
CDR3aa: CASNLAGEYNEQFF

v_gene: TRBV7-9
abundance: NA
j_gene: TRBJ1-2
d_gene: NA
CDR3nt: TGTGCCAGCAGCCCCCGGCTAATACGCCCGAGGGACTATGGCTACACCTTC
CDR3aa: CASSPRLIRPRDYGYTF

v_gene: TRBV5-8
abundance: once
j_gene: TRBJ2-1
d_gene: TRBD1
CDR3nt: TGTGCCAGCAGCTCCGAGCAGGGGGTATACAATGAGCAGTTCTTC
CDR3aa: CASSSEQGVYNEQFF

v_gene: TRBV11-2
abundance: NA
j_gene: TRBJ1-1
d_gene: NA
CDR3nt: TGTGCCAGCAGCTCCAGGTCCAGCACTGAAGCTTTCTTT
CDR3aa: CASSSRSSTEAFF

v_gene: TRBV11-3
abundance: NA
j_gene: TRBJ2-3
d_gene: TRBD2
CDR3nt: TGTGCCAGCAGGTCTAAGCGGGAACCTGATACGCAGTATTTT
CDR3aa: CASRSKREPDTQYF

v_gene: TRBV7-3
abundance: NA
j_gene: TRBJ2-2
d_gene: NA
CDR3nt: TGTGCCAGCAGCCCCAGCCCGGGCGGCATTGCCGGGGAGCTGTTTTTT
CDR3aa: CASSPSPGGIAGELFF

v_gene: TRBV19
abundance: once
j_gene: TRBJ2-2
d_gene: NA
CDR3nt: TGTGCCAGTAGTCATGGAGTCACCGGGGAGCTGTTTTTT
CDR3aa: CASSHGVTGELFF

v_gene: TRBV25-1
abundance: NA
j_gene: TRBJ2-5
d_gene: TRBD1
CDR3nt: TGTGCCAGCAGACCCCGGACAGGGTGGGGAGAGACCCAGTACTTC
CDR3aa: CASRPRTGWGETQYF

v_gene: TRBV15
abundance: few
j_gene: TRBJ2-1
d_gene: NA
CDR3nt: TGTGCCACCAGCCGAACACCTAGCTCCTACAATGAGCAGTTCTTC
CDR3aa: CATSRTPSSYNEQFF

v_gene: TRBV2
abundance: NA
j_gene: TRBJ1-4
d_gene: TRBD1
CDR3nt: TGTGCCAGCAGTGAACTGGGCAGGGGGGAGACGGGACTGTTTTTT
CDR3aa: CASSELGRGETGLFF

v_gene: TRBV4-1
abundance: NA
j_gene: TRBJ2-1
d_gene: TRBD1
CDR3nt: TGCGCCAGCAGCCAAGACCCGGGGACAGCTTACAATGAGCAGTTCTTC
CDR3aa: CASSQDPGTAYNEQFF

v_gene: TRBV10-2
abundance: NA
j_gene: TRBJ2-3
d_gene: TRBD2
CDR3nt: TGCGCCAGCAGCCAAACTAGCGGGGCGGCGCAGTATTTT
CDR3aa: CASSQTSGAAQYF

v_gene: TRBV4-1
abundance: few
j_gene: TRBJ1-1
d_gene: TRBD1
CDR3nt: TGCGCCAGCAGCCCACGGGACAGCAGGAACACTGAAGCTTTCTTT
CDR3aa: CASSPRDSRNTEAFF

v_gene: TRBV28
abundance: NA
j_gene: TRBJ2-1
d_gene: TRBD2
CDR3nt: TGTGCCAGCAGTTCCCTAGCGGGCCTAATCCCCGGTGAGCAGTTCTTC
CDR3aa: CASSSLAGLIPGEQFF